This note documents a single T cell receptor beta chain sequence. As yet, its antigen is unknown. The CDR3 spans 14 residues. CDR1 is WNHNN, CDR2 SYGVQD, per germline (reference sequence). Between the trimmed V and J ends, which lost 7 bases and 1 base, there was a span of 14 bases. The entry originates in a study of early T cells in non-severe SARS-CoV-2 infection. Study in general: Investigators sequenced bulk RNA drawn from unsorted whole blood, and chains remained unpaired.

Individual cDNA molecules received unique molecular identifiers. TCRdb re-analysed the 5' RACE reads in MiXCR, keeping a single row per CDR3 protein. The sample consists of roughly 56,000 distinct CDR3 sequences, around 16% of them appearing once. General observations from the study: The VDJdb matching leaned toward anti-spike CD8 responses and overlooked private and CD4 specificities.

The clonotype originates from an adult who was a healthcare worker with PCR-confirmed SARS-CoV-2 infection or an uninfected control (not recorded which). The sample here was whole blood, taken at baseline. The chain uses TRBV10-1 and TRBJ2-7, with D possibly being TRBD1 (6 bases). DNA of the CDR3: TGCGCCAGCAAAAAGGACAGACATTCCTACGAGCAGTACTTC. As protein: CASKKDRHSYEQYF.